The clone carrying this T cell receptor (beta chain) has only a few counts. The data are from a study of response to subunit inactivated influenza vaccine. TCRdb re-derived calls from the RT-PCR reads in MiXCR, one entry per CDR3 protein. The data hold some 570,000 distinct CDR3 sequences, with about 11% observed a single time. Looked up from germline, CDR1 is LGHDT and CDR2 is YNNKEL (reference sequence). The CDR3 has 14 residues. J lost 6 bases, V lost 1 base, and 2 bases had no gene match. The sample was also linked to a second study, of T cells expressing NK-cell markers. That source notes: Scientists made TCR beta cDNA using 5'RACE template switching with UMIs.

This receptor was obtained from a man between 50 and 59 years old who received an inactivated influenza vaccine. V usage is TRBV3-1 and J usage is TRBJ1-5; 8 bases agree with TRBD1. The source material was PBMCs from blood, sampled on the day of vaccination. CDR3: CASSQAGGSQPQHF. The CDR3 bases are TGTGCCAGCAGCCAAGCAGGGGGCTCTCAGCCCCAGCATTTT. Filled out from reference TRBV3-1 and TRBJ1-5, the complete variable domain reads DTAVSQTPKYLVTQMGNDKSIKCEQNLGHDTMYWYKQDSKKFLKIMFSYNNKELIINETVPNRFSPKSPDKAHLNLHINSLELGDSAVYFCASSQAGGSQPQHFGDGTRLSIL.